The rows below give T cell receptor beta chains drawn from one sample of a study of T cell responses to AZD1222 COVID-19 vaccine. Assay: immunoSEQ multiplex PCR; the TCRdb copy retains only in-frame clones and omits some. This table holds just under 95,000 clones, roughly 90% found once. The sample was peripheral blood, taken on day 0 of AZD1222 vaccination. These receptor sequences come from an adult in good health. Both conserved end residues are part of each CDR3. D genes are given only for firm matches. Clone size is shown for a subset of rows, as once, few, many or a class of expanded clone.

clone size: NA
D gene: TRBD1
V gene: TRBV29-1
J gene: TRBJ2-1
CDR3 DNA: TGCAGCGCTCTACTGGGACAGGGTGTCGACAATGAGCAGTTCTTC
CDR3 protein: CSALLGQGVDNEQFF

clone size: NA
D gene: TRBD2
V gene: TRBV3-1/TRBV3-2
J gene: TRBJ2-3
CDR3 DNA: TGTGCCAGCAGCCAAGGAGCGGGGGGGCCGGGTTTTACGCAGTATTTT
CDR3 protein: CASSQGAGGPGFTQYF

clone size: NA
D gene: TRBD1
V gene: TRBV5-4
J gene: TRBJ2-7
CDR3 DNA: TGTGCCAGCAGCTTGCGGACAGGCTACGAGCAGTACTTC
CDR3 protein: CASSLRTGYEQYF

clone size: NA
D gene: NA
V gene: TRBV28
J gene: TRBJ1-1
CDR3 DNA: TGTGCCAGCAGTCTAGCGGGGGGCACTGAAGCTTTCTTT
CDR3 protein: CASSLAGGTEAFF

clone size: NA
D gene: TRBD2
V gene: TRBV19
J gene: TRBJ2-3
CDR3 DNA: TGTGCCAGTAGTGGCCGACTAGCGGGGAGCACAGATACGCAGTATTTT
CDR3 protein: CASSGRLAGSTDTQYF

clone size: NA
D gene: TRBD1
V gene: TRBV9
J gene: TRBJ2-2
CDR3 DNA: TGTGCCAGCAGCGGCCGGGACAGGGGGCCTATGAGCGGGGAGCTGTTTTTT
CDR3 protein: CASSGRDRGPMSGELFF

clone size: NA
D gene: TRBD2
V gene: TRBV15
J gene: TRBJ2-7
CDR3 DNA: TGTGCCACCAGCAGAGGACAACCTAGCGGGGGCAGCTCCTACGAGCAGTACTTC
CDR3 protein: CATSRGQPSGGSSYEQYF

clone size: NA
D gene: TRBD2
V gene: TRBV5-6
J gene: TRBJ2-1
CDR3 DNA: TGTGCCAGCAGCAAGGGGGGGAGCGGGGGCGCCTACAATGAGCAGTTCTTC
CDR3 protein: CASSKGGSGGAYNEQFF

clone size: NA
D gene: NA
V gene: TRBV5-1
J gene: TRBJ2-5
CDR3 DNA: TGCGCCAGCAGCTTGGCGGGTTTGTACCAAGAGACCCAGTACTTC
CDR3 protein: CASSLAGLYQETQYF

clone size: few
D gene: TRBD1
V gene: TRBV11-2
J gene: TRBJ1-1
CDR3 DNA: TGTGCCAGCAGCGGGACAGTGAACACTGAAGCTTTCTTT
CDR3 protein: CASSGTVNTEAFF

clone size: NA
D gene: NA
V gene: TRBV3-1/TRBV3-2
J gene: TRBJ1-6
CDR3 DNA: TGTGCCAGCAGCCAAGATTTGAATTCACCCCTCCACTTT
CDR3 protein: CASSQDLNSPLHF

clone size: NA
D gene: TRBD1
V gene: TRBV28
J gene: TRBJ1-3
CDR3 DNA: TGTGCCAGCGAAGAGGACAGGGCGTCTGGAAACACCATATATTTT
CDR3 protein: CASEEDRASGNTIYF

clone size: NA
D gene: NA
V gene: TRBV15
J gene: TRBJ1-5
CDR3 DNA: TGTGCCACCAGCAGAGGGGGCGGCAATCAGCCCCAGCATTTT
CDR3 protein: CATSRGGGNQPQHF

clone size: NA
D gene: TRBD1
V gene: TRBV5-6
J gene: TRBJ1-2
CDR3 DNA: TGTGCCAGCAACCCGACTGGACAGGGGCGGGTCTATGGCTACACCTTC
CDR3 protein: CASNPTGQGRVYGYTF

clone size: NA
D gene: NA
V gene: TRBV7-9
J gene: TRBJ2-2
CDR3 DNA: TGTGCCAGCAGCTTTTGGAGACAGTTGAACACCGGGGAGCTGTTTTTT
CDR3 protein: CASSFWRQLNTGELFF

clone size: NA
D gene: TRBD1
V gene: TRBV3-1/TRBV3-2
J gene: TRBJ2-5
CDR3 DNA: TGTGCCAGCAGTAGACAGGGGGCGGGGGGAGAGACCCAGTACTTC
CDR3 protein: CASSRQGAGGETQYF

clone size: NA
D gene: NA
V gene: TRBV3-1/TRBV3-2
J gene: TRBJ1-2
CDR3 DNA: TGTGCCAGCAGCCAAGCTCTAGTGCCACCTGACTACACCTTC
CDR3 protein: CASSQALVPPDYTF

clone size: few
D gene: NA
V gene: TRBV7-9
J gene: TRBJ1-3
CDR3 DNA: TGTGCCAGCAGCTCCGGACGAAGTGGTTCTGGAAACACCATATATTTT
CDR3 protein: CASSSGRSGSGNTIYF

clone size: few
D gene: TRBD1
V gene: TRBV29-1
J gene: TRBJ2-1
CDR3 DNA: TGCAGCGCTAAAAGGGGGACAGGGAACAATGAGCAGTTCTTC
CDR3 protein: CSAKRGTGNNEQFF

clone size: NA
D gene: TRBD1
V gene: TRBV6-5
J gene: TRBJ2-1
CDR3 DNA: TGTGCCAGCAGGGTAGACAGGGGGATCGACAATGAGCAGTTCTTC
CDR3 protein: CASRVDRGIDNEQFF

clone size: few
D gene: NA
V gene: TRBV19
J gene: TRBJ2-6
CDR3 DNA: TGTGCCAGTAGTAATGTGGTGGACGGGGCCAACGTCCTGACTTTC
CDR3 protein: CASSNVVDGANVLTF

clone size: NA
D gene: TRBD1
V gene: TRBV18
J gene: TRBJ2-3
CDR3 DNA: TGTGCCAGCTCACCAACCCGGGACAGAAGCACAGATACGCAGTATTTT
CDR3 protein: CASSPTRDRSTDTQYF

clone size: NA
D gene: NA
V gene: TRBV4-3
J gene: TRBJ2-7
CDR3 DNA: TGCGCCAGCAGCCAAGATGGTCCCTCAGAACAGTACTTC
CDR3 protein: CASSQDGPSEQYF

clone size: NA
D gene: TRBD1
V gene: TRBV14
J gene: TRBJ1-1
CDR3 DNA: TGTGCCAGCAGCCAACAGGGGGCAACTGAAGCTTTCTTT
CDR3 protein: CASSQQGATEAFF

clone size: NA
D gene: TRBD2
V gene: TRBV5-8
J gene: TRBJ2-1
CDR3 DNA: TGTGCCAGCAGCTTGCGGCTAGCGGGGGGCGATGAGCAGTTCTTC
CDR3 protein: CASSLRLAGGDEQFF

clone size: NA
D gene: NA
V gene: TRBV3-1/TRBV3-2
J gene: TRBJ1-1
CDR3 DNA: TGTGCCAGCAGCCAAGCGTACAAATCCGGGGCCGAAGCTTTCTTT
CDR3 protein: CASSQAYKSGAEAFF

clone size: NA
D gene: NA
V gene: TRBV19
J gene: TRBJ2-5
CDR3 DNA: TGTGCCAGTAGTATGGTGCAAGAGACCCAGTACTTC
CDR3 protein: CASSMVQETQYF

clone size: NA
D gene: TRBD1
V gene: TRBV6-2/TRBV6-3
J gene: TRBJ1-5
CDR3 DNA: TGTGCCAGCAGTTACCGGACAGGGGTTCAAGGTCAGCCCCAGCATTTT
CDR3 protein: CASSYRTGVQGQPQHF

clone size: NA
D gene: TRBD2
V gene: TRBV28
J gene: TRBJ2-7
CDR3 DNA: TGTGCCAGCAGTTTGCGGGGGGAGCAGTACTTC
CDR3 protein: CASSLRGEQYF

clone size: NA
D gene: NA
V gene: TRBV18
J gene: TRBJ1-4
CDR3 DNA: TGTGCCAGCTCACCACCTTCGGGGTCTGGTGAAAAACTGTTTTTT
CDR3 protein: CASSPPSGSGEKLFF

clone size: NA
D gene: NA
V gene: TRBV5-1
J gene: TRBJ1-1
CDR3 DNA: TGCGCCAGCAGCTTGGCGTTGAACACTGAAGCTTTCTTT
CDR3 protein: CASSLALNTEAFF

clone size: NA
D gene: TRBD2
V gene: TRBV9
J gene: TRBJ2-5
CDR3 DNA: TGTGCCAGCAGCGTAGCTAGCGGGGGAAAAGAGACCCAGTACTTC
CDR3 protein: CASSVASGGKETQYF

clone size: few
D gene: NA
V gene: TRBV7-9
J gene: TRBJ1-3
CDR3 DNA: TGTGCCAGCAGCTTAGATCTAAACGGGGGCACCATATATTTT
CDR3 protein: CASSLDLNGGTIYF

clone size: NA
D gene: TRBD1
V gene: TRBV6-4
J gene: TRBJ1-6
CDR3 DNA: TGTGCCAGCAGTGAATTCGGACAGGGGAACTCACCCCTCCACTTT
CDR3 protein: CASSEFGQGNSPLHF

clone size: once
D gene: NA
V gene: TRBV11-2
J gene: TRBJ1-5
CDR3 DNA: TGTGCCAGCAGCTCTCAGAATCAGCCCCAGCATTTT
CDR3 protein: CASSSQNQPQHF

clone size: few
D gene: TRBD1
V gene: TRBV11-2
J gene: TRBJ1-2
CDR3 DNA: TGTGCCAGCAGCCGAGGGACAGGGGGCAATAACTATGGCTACACCTTC
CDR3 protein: CASSRGTGGNNYGYTF

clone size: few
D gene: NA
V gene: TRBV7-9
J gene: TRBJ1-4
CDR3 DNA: TGTGCCAGCAGCCGGACGCAGACAGAGAATGAAAAACTGTTTTTT
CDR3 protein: CASSRTQTENEKLFF

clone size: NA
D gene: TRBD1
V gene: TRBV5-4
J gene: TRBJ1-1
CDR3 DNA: TGTGCCAGCAGCTTGGAAGGGGGCGCGTTCACTGAAGCTTTCTTT
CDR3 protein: CASSLEGGAFTEAFF

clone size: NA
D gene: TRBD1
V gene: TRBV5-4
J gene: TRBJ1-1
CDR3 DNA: TGTGCCAGCAGCCAACAGGGACAGGTAGCCCTGAAAGCTTTCTTT
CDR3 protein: CASSQQGQVALKAFF

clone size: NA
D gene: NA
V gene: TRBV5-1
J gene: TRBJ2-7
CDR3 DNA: TGCGCCAGCAGCCGACTCTCCGGGTCCTACGAGCAGTACTTC
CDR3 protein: CASSRLSGSYEQYF

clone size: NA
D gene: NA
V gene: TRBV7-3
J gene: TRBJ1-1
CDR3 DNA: TGTGCCAGCAGCCCGGGTCCAGGGAACACTGAAGCTTTCTTT
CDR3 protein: CASSPGPGNTEAFF

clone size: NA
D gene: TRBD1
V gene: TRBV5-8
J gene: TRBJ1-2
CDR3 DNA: TGTGCCAGCACCTTGGGAAGGCAGGGGGCGCTTGGCTACACCTTC
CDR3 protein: CASTLGRQGALGYTF

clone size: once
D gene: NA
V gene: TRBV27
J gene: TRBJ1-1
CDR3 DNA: TGTGCCAGCAGTTTATATCCCAGAGAAACTGAAGCTTTCTTT
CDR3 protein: CASSLYPRETEAFF

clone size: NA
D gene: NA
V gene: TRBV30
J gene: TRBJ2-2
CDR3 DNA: TGTGCCTGGAGACCGACAGGAATCACCGGGGAGCTGTTTTTT
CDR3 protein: CAWRPTGITGELFF

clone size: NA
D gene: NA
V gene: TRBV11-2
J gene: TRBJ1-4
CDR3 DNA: TGTGCCAGCAGCTTAGTAGGACTCAAGGAAAAACTGTTTTTT
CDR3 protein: CASSLVGLKEKLFF

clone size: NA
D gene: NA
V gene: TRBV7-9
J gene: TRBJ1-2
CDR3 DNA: TGTGCCAGCAGCTCGGCAGGGGCCTATGGCTACACCTTC
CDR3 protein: CASSSAGAYGYTF

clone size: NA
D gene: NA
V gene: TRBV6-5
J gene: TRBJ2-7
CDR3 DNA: TGTGCCAGCCACTCGGGGCAGACTACCTACGAGCAGTACTTC
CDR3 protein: CASHSGQTTYEQYF

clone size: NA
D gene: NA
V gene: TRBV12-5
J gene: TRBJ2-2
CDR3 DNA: TGTGCTAGTGGTTTGGTACTGGAAAGGAGGGCCGGGGAGCTGTTTTTT
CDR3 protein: CASGLVLERRAGELFF

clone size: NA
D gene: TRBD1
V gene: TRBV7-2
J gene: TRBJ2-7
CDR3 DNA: TGTGCCAGCAGCTTGACGGGACAGGGACCCTACGAGCAGTACTTC
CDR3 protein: CASSLTGQGPYEQYF

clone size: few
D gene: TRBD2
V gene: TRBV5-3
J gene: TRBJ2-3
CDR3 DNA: TGTGCCAGAAGCTTGGGGACTAGCGGTCCCCCCGATACGCAGTATTTT
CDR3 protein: CARSLGTSGPPDTQYF

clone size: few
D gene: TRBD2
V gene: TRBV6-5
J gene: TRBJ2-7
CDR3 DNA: TGTGCCAGCAGTTACCCTCGACTAGCGGGGGGTTACGAGCAGTACTTC
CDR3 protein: CASSYPRLAGGYEQYF

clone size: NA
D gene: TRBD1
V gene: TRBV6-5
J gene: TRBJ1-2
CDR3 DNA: TGTGCCAGCAGTTACATCAGGACAGGTGGAGGATATGGCTACACCTTC
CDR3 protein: CASSYIRTGGGYGYTF

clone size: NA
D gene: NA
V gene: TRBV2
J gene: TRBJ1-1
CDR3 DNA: TGTGCCAGCAGCCGGGACGGGGGTGGCACTGAAGCTTTCTTT
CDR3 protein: CASSRDGGGTEAFF

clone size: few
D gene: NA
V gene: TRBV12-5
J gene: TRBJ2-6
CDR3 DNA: TGTGCTAGTGGTTTGTCCCTACAGGGCGCTGGGGCCAACGTCCTGACTTTC
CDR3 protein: CASGLSLQGAGANVLTF

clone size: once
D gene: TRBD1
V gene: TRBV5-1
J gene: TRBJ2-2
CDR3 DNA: TGCGCCAGCAGCTTTGGGACAGGGGGCTCCCACGGGGAGCTGTTTTTT
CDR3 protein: CASSFGTGGSHGELFF

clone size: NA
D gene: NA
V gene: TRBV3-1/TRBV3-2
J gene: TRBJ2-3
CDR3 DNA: TGTGCCAGCAGCCAAGGGGGGGGGCCTGGAGATACGCAGTATTTT
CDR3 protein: CASSQGGGPGDTQYF

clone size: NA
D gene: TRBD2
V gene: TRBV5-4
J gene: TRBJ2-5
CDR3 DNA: TGTGCCAGCAGCTTGGAAGGTAGCGGGGGAGAGACCCAGTACTTC
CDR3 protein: CASSLEGSGGETQYF

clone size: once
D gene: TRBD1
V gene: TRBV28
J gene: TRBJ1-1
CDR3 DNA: TGTGCCAGCAGTTTGAGCAGGGGGGAAACTGAAGCTTTCTTT
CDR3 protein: CASSLSRGETEAFF